The clone carrying this T cell receptor (beta chain) was detected only a few times. The sample originates from a study of blood T cell repertoires in COVID-19. About the study: The United States, Italy and Spain supplied acute and convalescent COVID-19 samples.

TCRdb keeps only in-frame clones here, not all; method: immunoSEQ multiplex PCR. This sample yields roughly 280,000 clones, of which around four fifths are seen a single time; approximately 4% belongs to the top ten. Germline CDR1 reads SGHNT; CDR2 reads YYREEE (reference sequence). V dropped 2 bases and J dropped 11 bases, with 20 bases sitting between them. This CDR3 is 15 amino acids long. The material sequenced was peripheral blood. The chain uses TRBV5-4 and TRBJ1-5; D is perhaps TRBD1 (5 bases). The clonotype comes from a man aged 55 to 70 with acute or convalescent COVID-19. CDR3 region: CASSFGPDTGMAQHF. CDR3 coding DNA: TGTGCCAGCAGCTTTGGACCGGATACAGGAATGGCCCAGCATTTT.